This is a list of T cell receptor beta chains from one sample in a study of CXCR3-negative and CXCR3-positive naive CD8 T cells. With the 5' RACE reads reprocessed, TCRdb shows one record per CDR3 protein and no DNA. This sample carries around 60,000 distinct CDR3 sequences, with under 0.55% going to the ten biggest clones. Sequencing was done on a sample of naive CXCR3+ CD8+ T cells from blood. The receptors were gathered from a human donor in good health. Some clones in this sample may be carry-over from other donors' samples. The CDR3 runs from the conserved cysteine through the conserved F or W. The size of a clone is reported for some rows only, either as once, few or many, or as a class for expanded clones.

J,V,size,CDR3
TRBJ2-1,TRBV2,NA,CAPKIVPYNEQFF
TRBJ2-7,TRBV5-1,NA,CASSLEPGAVYEQYF
TRBJ2-5,TRBV5-5,NA,CASSLRGWETQYF
TRBJ2-1,TRBV29-1,NA,CSVEGGLAGADNEQFF
TRBJ2-3,TRBV7-6,NA,CASSLTVRTDTQYF
TRBJ2-4,TRBV4-3,NA,CASSLTDRDNIQYF
TRBJ1-1,TRBV6-1,NA,CASSIGRENTEAFF
TRBJ1-3,TRBV14,NA,CASSQSDSYFGNTIYF
TRBJ2-2,TRBV6-2/TRBV6-3,NA,CASTDMPTGELFF
TRBJ2-7,TRBV11-3,NA,CASSLGSGSGEQYF
TRBJ1-2,TRBV15,NA,CATSRVRGREGYTF
TRBJ2-3,TRBV7-2,NA,CASSLQSAGTSLPGGDTQYF
TRBJ1-1,TRBV21-1,NA,CASSKGWNPAFF
TRBJ2-2,TRBV20-1,NA,CSARDLAGGETGELFF
TRBJ1-1,TRBV6-5,NA,CASNMGVTTEAFF
TRBJ2-7,TRBV10-3,NA,CAISESSQSFYEQYF
TRBJ1-1,TRBV13,NA,CASSLGDREAFF
TRBJ2-3,TRBV23-1,NA,CASTHQDSTDTQYF
TRBJ2-3,TRBV27,NA,CASTPGFDSGVRDTQYF
TRBJ1-4,TRBV20-1,NA,CSANARADSGYEKLFF
TRBJ2-1,TRBV7-9,NA,CATGGGPNEQFF
TRBJ2-6,TRBV7-9,NA,CASSSPWDPISGANVLTF
TRBJ1-3,TRBV7-2,NA,CASSKKTGTLSGNTIYF
TRBJ2-2,TRBV28,NA,CASSMRTYTGELFF
TRBJ2-7,TRBV5-1,NA,CASSFGTSASYEQYF
TRBJ2-1,TRBV7-2,NA,CASSPMGNNEQFF
TRBJ2-7,TRBV6-5,NA,CASTHSASYEQYF
TRBJ2-7,TRBV20-1,NA,CSASTSGGVYEQYF
TRBJ2-1,TRBV5-1,NA,CASSLAGPNNEQFF
TRBJ2-1,TRBV2,NA,CASDGWKDSYNEQFF
TRBJ2-1,TRBV5-1,NA,CASSLSGSFYEQFF
TRBJ2-1,TRBV6-2/TRBV6-3,NA,CASTLYVDGGYEQFF
TRBJ2-7,TRBV29-1,NA,CSVYDGPYEQYF
TRBJ1-2,TRBV7-3,NA,CASSLNVNSPDGYTF
TRBJ1-1,TRBV7-6,NA,CASSAGGLNTEAFF
TRBJ2-1,TRBV2,NA,CASLRGDSYNEQFF
TRBJ2-2,TRBV5-5,NA,CASSRGQGSANTGELFF
TRBJ2-5,TRBV20-1,NA,CSARVGELETQYF
TRBJ2-7,TRBV20-1,NA,CSARELDEAGLYEQYF
TRBJ2-5,TRBV20-1,NA,CSARGRRAGQETQYF
TRBJ2-1,TRBV2,NA,CASSLSATGGPSSYNEQFF
TRBJ2-7,TRBV12-3/TRBV12-4,NA,CASSFAGASYEQYF
TRBJ2-7,TRBV10-3,NA,CAISAGDSYEQYF
TRBJ2-7,TRBV7-6,NA,CASSLGLLSYEQYF
TRBJ1-1,TRBV4-2,medium-sized,CASSQANAEAFF
TRBJ1-2,TRBV4-3,NA,CASSRQGDGYTF